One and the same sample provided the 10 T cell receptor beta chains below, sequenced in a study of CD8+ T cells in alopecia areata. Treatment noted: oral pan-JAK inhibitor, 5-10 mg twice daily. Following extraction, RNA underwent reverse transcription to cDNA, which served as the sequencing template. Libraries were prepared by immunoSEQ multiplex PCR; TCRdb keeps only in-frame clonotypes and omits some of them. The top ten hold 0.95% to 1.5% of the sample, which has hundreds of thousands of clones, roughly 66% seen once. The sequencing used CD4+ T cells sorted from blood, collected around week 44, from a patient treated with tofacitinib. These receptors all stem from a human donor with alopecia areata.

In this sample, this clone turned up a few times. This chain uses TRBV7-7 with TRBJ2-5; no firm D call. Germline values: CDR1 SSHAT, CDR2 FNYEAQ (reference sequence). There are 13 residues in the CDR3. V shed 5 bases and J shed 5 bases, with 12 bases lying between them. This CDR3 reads CASSLGPLETQYF. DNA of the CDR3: TGTGCCAGCAGCCTCGGTCCTTTGGAGACCCAGTACTTC.

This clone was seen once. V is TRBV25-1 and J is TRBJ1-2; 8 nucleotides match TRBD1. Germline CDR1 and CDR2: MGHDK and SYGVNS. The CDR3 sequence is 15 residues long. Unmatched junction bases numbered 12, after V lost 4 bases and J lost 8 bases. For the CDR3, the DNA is TGTGCCAGCAGTGGACCGGGGCAGGGGGCCGACGGCTACACCTTC. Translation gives CASSGPGQGADGYTF.

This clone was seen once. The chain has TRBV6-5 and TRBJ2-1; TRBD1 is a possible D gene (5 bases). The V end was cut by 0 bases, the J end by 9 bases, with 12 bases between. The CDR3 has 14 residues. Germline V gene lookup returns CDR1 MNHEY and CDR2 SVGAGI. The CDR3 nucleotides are TGTGCCAGCAGTTACTCGGGGCAGCAAGGTGAGCAGTTCTTC. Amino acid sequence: CASSYSGQQGEQFF.

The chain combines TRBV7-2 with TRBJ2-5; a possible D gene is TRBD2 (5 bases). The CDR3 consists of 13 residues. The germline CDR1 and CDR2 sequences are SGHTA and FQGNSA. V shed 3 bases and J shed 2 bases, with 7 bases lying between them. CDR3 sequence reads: CASSFGIQETQYF. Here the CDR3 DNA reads TGTGCCAGCAGCTTCGGGATTCAAGAGACCCAGTACTTC. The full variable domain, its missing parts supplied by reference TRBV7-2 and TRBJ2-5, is GAGVSQSPSNKVTEKGKDVELRCDPISGHTALYWYRQSLGQGLEFLIYFQGNSAPDKSGLPSDRFSAERTGGSVSTLTIQRTQQEDSAVYLCASSFGIQETQYFGPGTRLLVL.

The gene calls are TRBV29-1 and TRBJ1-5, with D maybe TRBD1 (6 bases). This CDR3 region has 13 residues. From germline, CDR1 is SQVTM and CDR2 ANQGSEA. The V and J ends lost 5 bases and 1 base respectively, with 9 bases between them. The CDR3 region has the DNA TGCAGCGTTTTGGGGGCGAGCAATCAGCCCCAGCATTTT. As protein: CSVLGASNQPQHF.

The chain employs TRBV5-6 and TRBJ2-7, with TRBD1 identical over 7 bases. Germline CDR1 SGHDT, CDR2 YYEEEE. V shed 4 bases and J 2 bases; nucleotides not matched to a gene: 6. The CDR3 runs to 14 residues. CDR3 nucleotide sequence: TGTGCCAGCAGCGTGGGACAGAGAACCTACGAGCAGTACTTC. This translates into CASSVGQRTYEQYF.

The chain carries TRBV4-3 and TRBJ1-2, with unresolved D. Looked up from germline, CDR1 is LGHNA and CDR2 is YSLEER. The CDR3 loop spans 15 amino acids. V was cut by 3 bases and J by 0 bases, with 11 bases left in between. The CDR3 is CASSQTTKANYGYTF. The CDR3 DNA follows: TGCGCCAGCAGCCAGACGACGAAGGCTAACTATGGCTACACCTTC.

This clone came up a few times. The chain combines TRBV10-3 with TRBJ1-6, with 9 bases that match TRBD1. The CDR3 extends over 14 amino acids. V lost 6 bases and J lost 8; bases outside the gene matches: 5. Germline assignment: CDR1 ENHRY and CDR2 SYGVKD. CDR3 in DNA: TGTGCCATCAGACAGGGGGCGGATTATTCACCCCTCCACTTT. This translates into CAIRQGADYSPLHF.

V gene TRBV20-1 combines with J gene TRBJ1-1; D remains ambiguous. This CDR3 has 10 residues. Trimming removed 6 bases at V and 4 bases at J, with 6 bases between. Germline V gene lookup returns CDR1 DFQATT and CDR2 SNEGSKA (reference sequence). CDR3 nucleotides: TGCAGTGCAAGATTCACTGAAGCTTTCTTT. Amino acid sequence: CSARFTEAFF.

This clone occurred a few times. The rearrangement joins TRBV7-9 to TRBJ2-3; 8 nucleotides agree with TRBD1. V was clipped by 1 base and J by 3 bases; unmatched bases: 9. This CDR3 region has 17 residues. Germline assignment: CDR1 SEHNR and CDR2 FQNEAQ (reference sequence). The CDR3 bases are TGTGCCAGCAGCTTAGGAGGAGCAGGGGACAGGACAGATACGCAGTATTTT. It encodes CASSLGGAGDRTDTQYF.